This T cell receptor (beta chain) was found in a study of blood T cell repertoires in COVID-19. Profiling relied on immunoSEQ multiplex PCR, and the TCRdb table lists in-frame clones only, not all of them. The sample shows roughly 450,000 clones, about 90% of them seen only once. This clone was counted a few times. Germline V gene data show CDR1 as SNHLY and CDR2 as FYNNEI. V lost 1 base and J 0 bases, leaving 12 bases between the germline ends. CDR3 length: 16 residues. Symptom resolution, clearance, or two negative PCRs marked donors in Cohort 3 as recovered. This receptor was taken from a young man who had recovered from COVID-19. Specimen: PBMCs or T cells enriched from blood (not recorded which). The V and J genes are TRBV2 and TRBJ1-2; a possible D gene is TRBD1 (6 bases). CDR3 protein: CASSEETGLANYGYTF. The CDR3 region has the DNA TGTGCCAGCAGTGAAGAGACAGGACTTGCTAACTATGGCTACACCTTC.